This T cell receptor beta chain was documented in a study of OX40 agonist ivuxolimab in advanced cancers. Data came from immunoSEQ multiplex PCR; TCRdb stores just in-frame clones and leaves some out. The table lists approximately 58,000 clones, roughly 77% of them singletons. V was trimmed by 2 bases and J by 6 bases, leaving 10 bases between them. Germline values: CDR1 ENHRY, CDR2 SYGVKD. The CDR3 spans 13 residues. Sequences were derived from CD4+ or CD8+ T cells sorted from blood, sampled in a trial of the OX40 agonist ivuxolimab. The receptor comes from an adult with an advanced solid tumor such as melanoma, head and neck, liver or kidney cancer. The rearrangement links TRBV10-3 to TRBJ1-2, with unresolved D. In DNA, the CDR3 is TGTGCCATCAGTGAGCCCATGTATGATGGCTACACCTTC. Translation: CAISEPMYDGYTF.